The 3 T cell receptor beta chains in this list originate from one sample, sequenced in a study of blood T cell repertoires in COVID-19. Data came from immunoSEQ multiplex PCR; TCRdb stores just in-frame clones and leaves some out. Of 70,000 to 75,000 clones listed, 70% to 90% are singletons. Sequences were obtained from peripheral blood. The source of these receptors is a woman aged 80 or over with active or convalescent COVID-19.

The chain employs TRBV6-6 and TRBJ2-2, with a tentative D call TRBD2 (5 bases). Trimming took off 7 bases at V and 5 bases at J, with 8 bases between the two ends. The germline CDR1 and CDR2 sequences are MNHNY and SVGAGI (reference sequence). The CDR3 runs to 12 residues. CDR3 sequence (DNA): TGTGCCAGCACTGAGGGAACCGGGGAGCTGTTTTTT. It yields the protein CASTEGTGELFF.

The chain is built from TRBV6-8 and TRBJ2-7, with 8 bases aligning to TRBD2. In germline, CDR1 is MNHGY, CDR2 SAAAGT. The CDR3 is 19 amino acids. Losses at the gene ends were 2 bases for V and 4 bases for J; bases not matched to a gene: 19. The CDR3 DNA follows: TGTGCCAGCAGTTACCTCCCCTGGGGTCAGCGGGAGCCCTATTACGAGCAGTACTTC. It encodes CASSYLPWGQREPYYEQYF.

This clone was found once. This chain joins TRBV4-2 and TRBJ1-1, with 7 bases lining up with TRBD1. This CDR3 contains 13 residues. In germline, CDR1 is LGHNA, CDR2 YNFKEQ. V shed 3 bases, J shed 11 bases, and the junction held 9 bases outside the gene matches. CDR3 sequence reads: CASSQAEGGRAFF. The CDR3 DNA sequence: TGTGCCAGCAGCCAGGCCGAAGGGGGCAGGGCTTTCTTT.